This T cell receptor beta chain was documented in a study of T cell responses to AZD1222 COVID-19 vaccine. Assay: immunoSEQ multiplex PCR; the TCRdb copy retains only in-frame clones and omits some. The table shows 180,000 or so clones, with about 93% occurring only once. The V end lost 2 bases, the J end lost 3 bases, and 10 bases lay between the germline ends. Looked up from germline, CDR1 is MNHEY and CDR2 is SVGAGI. This CDR3 comprises 15 residues. The chain recombines TRBV6-5 with TRBJ1-4; D is possibly TRBD1 (6 bases). Sample: peripheral blood, taken 28 days after the second dose of the MenACWY control vaccine. This TCR came from an adult who received the MenACWY meningococcal vaccine as a control. This CDR3 is CASSYRAGANEKLFF. The DNA of the CDR3 is TGTGCCAGCAGTTACCGGGCAGGGGCTAATGAAAAACTGTTTTTT.